The clone carrying this T cell receptor beta chain was recorded once. Its antigen is currently unknown. There were no recent acute infections or vaccinations among the donors, who were healthy HIV-negative adults. Researchers partitioned CD4+ cells into CD45RA+ naive and CD45RA-negative memory subsets. The repertoire was sequenced with immunoSEQ multiplex PCR; TCRdb's copy has only in-frame clones and lacks some. The table lists some 1.1 million clones, about 72% of them singletons, with roughly 0.9% in the top ten. This record belongs to a study of shared clonotypes between healthy human individuals. Overall study results and limits: Estimated clonotype richness was generally higher in naive than memory subsets.

Per germline, CDR1 SGHKS and CDR2 YYEKEE (reference sequence). J lost 5 bases, V lost 1 base, and 3 bases had no gene match. The CDR3 totals 15 residues. The sequenced material came from memory CD4+ T cells from PBMCs. Indicated subset: CD45RA-negative fraction. The sequence was obtained from a man in his late teens or twenties in good health. Some clones in this sample may be carry-over from other donors' samples. V gene TRBV5-5 combines with J gene TRBJ2-2, with 9 nucleotides matching TRBD2. This CDR3 reads CASSLIAGATGELFF. CDR3 sequence (DNA): TGTGCCAGCAGCTTGATAGCGGGAGCAACCGGGGAGCTGTTTTTT.